This TCR beta chain was found in a study of cytomegalovirus exposure and HLA in healthy donors. Whole-study context: Earlier work reported 95 million to 130 million unique TCR beta sequences from about 179 million T cells.

Study findings and constraints: Per a prior analysis, the majority of TCR beta V segments were productive roughly 87% or roughly 30% of the time.

A multiplex PCR was run with 60 Vbeta primers and 13 Jbeta primers. Produced via immunoSEQ multiplex PCR; TCRdb's table is partial and in-frame only. The repertoire consists of 160,000 or so clones, with roughly 80% occurring once and the leading ten covering roughly 4.5%. The sample holds one count of this clone. Antigen specificity is unknown. With 7 bases removed from V and 2 bases from J, the gap between germline ends came to 14 bases. The CDR3 consists of 14 residues. Germline CDR1 MNHNS, CDR2 SASEGT. The TCR comes from a man aged 50-60 years in good health and CMV-seropositive. V usage is TRBV6-1 and J usage is TRBJ2-5; TRBD1 is a possible D gene (6 bases). The specimen was PBMCs. This chain's CDR3 is CASTKGQMQETQYF. The CDR3 nucleotides read TGTGCCAGCACCAAAGGACAGATGCAAGAGACCCAGTACTTC.